Below, 19 T cell receptor beta chains from the same sample are listed, as sequenced in a study of cytomegalovirus exposure and HLA in healthy donors. Both 60 Vbeta primers and 13 Jbeta primers went into the PCR. Clones were sequenced by immunoSEQ multiplex PCR, and TCRdb holds only the in-frame ones, with some missing. Altogether around 220,000 clones are present, roughly 80% being singletons, with the ten largest covering 15% to 17%. The sample comprised PBMCs. The receptors were gathered from a man aged 35 to 55 in good health and CMV-seronegative.

This chain connects TRBV2 to TRBJ2-5, with 9 bases matching TRBD2. Looked up from germline, CDR1 is SNHLY and CDR2 is FYNNEI. CDR3 size: 18 residues. With 6 bases clipped from V and 2 bases from J, the junction kept 16 bases outside the gene matches. CDR3 region: CASSRTREGLPEQETQYF. In DNA form, the CDR3 reads TGTGCCAGCAGCCGGACGCGGGAGGGACTACCTGAACAAGAGACCCAGTACTTC. Full variable domain (remainder filled in from reference TRBV2 and TRBJ2-5): EPEVTQTPSHQVTQMGQEVILRCVPISNHLYFYWYRQILGQKVEFLVSFYNNEISEKSEIFDDQFSVERPDGSNFTLKIRSTKLEDSAMYFCASSRTREGLPEQETQYFGPGTRLLVL.

The chain has TRBV2 and TRBJ1-5; D remains ambiguous. CDR1 is SNHLY, CDR2 FYNNEI, per germline. The V end was cut by 6 bases, the J end by 6 bases, with 15 bases between. The CDR3 length is 14 residues. The DNA for the CDR3 is TGTGCCAGCAGCCCCCAGCGGGGTTTTCAGCCCCAGCATTTT. Translating gives CASSPQRGFQPQHF.

The chain recombines TRBV28 with TRBJ2-6; 9 positions match TRBD1. CDR3 length equals 18 residues. Trimming cost V 4 bases and J 2 bases; bases outside gene matches: 9. Germline CDR1 is MDHEN and CDR2 is SYDVKM. The CDR3 DNA follows: TGTGCCAGCAGTTCAATGTGGGACAGGGCGGCTGGGGCCAACGTCCTGACTTTC. Encoded protein: CASSSMWDRAAGANVLTF. Combining the CDR3 with reference TRBV28 and TRBJ2-6 gives the whole variable domain DVKVTQSSRYLVKRTGEKVFLECVQDMDHENMFWYRQDPGLGLRLIYFSYDVKMKEKGDIPEGYSVSREKKERFSLILESASTNQTSMYLCASSSMWDRAAGANVLTFGAGSRLTVL.

This clone was observed once. The J gene is TRBJ1-5, the V gene TRBV28, with TRBD1 identical over 7 bases. The CDR3 runs to 16 residues. V was clipped by 1 base and J by 6 bases; unmatched bases: 9. Germline CDR1 is MDHEN and CDR2 is SYDVKM. CDR3 residues: CASSLSTGSITQPQHF. CDR3 bases: TGTGCCAGCAGTTTATCGACAGGGTCAATTACTCAGCCCCAGCATTTT.

This chain uses TRBV5-1 with TRBJ2-1; 9 bases are shared with TRBD2. Germline values: CDR1 SGHRS, CDR2 YFSETQ. The CDR3 spans 17 residues. V lost 6 bases to trimming and J lost 2 bases; unmatched junction nucleotides: 12. CDR3 in amino acids: CASNRRVAGEPYNEQFF. The CDR3 DNA is TGCGCCAGCAACCGCAGGGTAGCGGGAGAGCCCTACAATGAGCAGTTCTTC.

This clone has only a few counts. The rearrangement uses TRBV5-4 and TRBJ1-2; TRBD1 aligns across 7 bases. Germline V gene data show CDR1 as SGHNT and CDR2 as YYREEE (reference sequence). CDR3 length equals 14 residues. The ends lost 4 bases at V and 5 bases at J; junction bases unmatched: 8. The CDR3 DNA is TGTGCCAGCAGCCTGGGGGACAGACCGTATGGCTACACCTTC. Its translation is CASSLGDRPYGYTF.

The chain employs TRBV28 and TRBJ1-4; unclear D gene. The germline V gene encodes CDR1 MDHEN and CDR2 SYDVKM. CDR3 length: 13 amino acids. With 6 bases removed from V and 5 bases from J, the gap between germline ends came to 10 bases. In nucleotides, the CDR3 is TGTGCCAGCAGCGAAGCTAACAATGAAAAACTGTTTTTT. Protein product: CASSEANNEKLFF.

This chain connects TRBV5-1 to TRBJ2-1; 9 nucleotides match TRBD2. The germline V gene encodes CDR1 SGHRS and CDR2 YFSETQ. This CDR3 spans 17 amino acids. Losses at the gene ends were 0 bases for V and 8 bases for J; bases not matched to a gene: 12. CDR3 in amino acids: CASSLAFGGRADDEQFF. Here the CDR3 DNA reads TGCGCCAGCAGCTTGGCCTTCGGCGGGAGGGCCGATGATGAGCAGTTCTTC.

This sequence joins TRBV2 and TRBJ1-1; no clear D. Trimming removed 8 bases from V and 8 bases from J, with 21 bases in between. The germline gives CDR1 SNHLY, CDR2 FYNNEI. This CDR3 comprises 14 residues. CDR3 residues: CASVPNGYPGEAFF. The CDR3 DNA follows: TGTGCCAGCGTGCCGAACGGATATCCCGGGGAAGCTTTCTTT.

The chain joins TRBV19 to TRBJ1-1; TRBD1 matches 9 bases. This CDR3 comprises 17 residues. CDR1 LNHDA and CDR2 SQIVND come from the germline V gene (reference sequence). V shed 3 bases, J shed 13 bases, and the junction held 21 bases outside the gene matches. CDR3 loop: CASSIAGTGSSRKRDFF. CDR3 nucleotide sequence: TGTGCCAGTAGTATTGCCGGGACAGGGTCGTCGCGGAAGCGAGATTTCTTT.

The V and J genes are TRBV7-9 and TRBJ1-2; 12 bases align to TRBD1. CDR3 length: 15 amino acids. V shed 1 base, J shed 8 bases, and the junction held 5 bases outside the gene matches. Per the germline V gene, CDR1 is SEHNR and CDR2 is FQNEAQ (reference sequence). CDR3 sequence reads: CASSLERDRGRGYTF. DNA for the CDR3: TGTGCCAGCAGCTTAGAACGGGACAGGGGGCGAGGCTACACCTTC.

This clone was detected once. This chain connects TRBV27 to TRBJ2-2; 7 bases are shared with TRBD2. Per the germline V gene, CDR1 is MNHEY and CDR2 is SMNVEV (reference sequence). With 5 bases clipped from V and 3 bases from J, the junction kept 9 bases outside the gene matches. CDR3 length: 16 amino acids. The CDR3 here is CASSPWEGRDTGELFF. Written as DNA, the CDR3 is TGTGCCAGCAGTCCATGGGAGGGTCGCGACACCGGGGAGCTGTTTTTT.

This chain joins TRBV19 and TRBJ2-7; the match to TRBD2 covers 14 bases. This CDR3 contains 20 residues. Germline CDR1 reads LNHDA; CDR2 reads SQIVND (reference sequence). Losses at the gene ends were 1 base for V and 2 bases for J; bases not matched to a gene: 13. CDR3 protein: CASSIVKGQTSGRAPYEQYF. Here the CDR3 DNA reads TGTGCCAGTAGTATAGTTAAGGGACAGACTAGCGGGAGGGCCCCCTACGAGCAGTACTTC.

Details on this clone: Compared with germline, one end of the junction differs, possibly owing to a read error. Other DNA sequences in this sample translate to the same CDR3. The rearrangement joins TRBV19 to TRBJ1-5; 8 bases agree with TRBD1. CDR1 LNHDA and CDR2 SQIVND come from the germline V gene (reference sequence). The CDR3 runs to 18 residues. As DNA, the CDR3 is TGTGCCAGTAGTATACGGACAGGGATTTCTTTTCGGAATCAGCCCCAGCATTTC. Translating it yields CASSIRTGISFRNQPQHF.

This sequence joins TRBV5-6 and TRBJ2-6, with D possibly matching TRBD1 (6 bases). V lost 4 bases, J lost 0 bases, and 8 bases lay in between. Germline loops: CDR1 SGHDT, CDR2 YYEEEE. CDR3 length equals 15 residues. The CDR3 loop reads CASSKGGSGANVLTF. In nucleotides, the CDR3 is TGTGCCAGCAGCAAAGGGGGCTCTGGGGCCAACGTCCTGACTTTC.

This clone was seen a handful of times. The V and J genes are TRBV4-1 and TRBJ1-1; D is uncertain. Per germline, CDR1 MGHRA and CDR2 YSYEKL. V was pared by 0 bases and J by 4 bases, with 18 bases between. The CDR3 is 17 amino acids. CDR3 DNA sequence: TGCGCCAGCAGCCAAGATGGGTTCCCAGGCCGTACCACTGAAGCTTTCTTT. Residues: CASSQDGFPGRTTEAFF.

This chain uses TRBV28 with TRBJ2-3; 9 positions match TRBD2. CDR1 and CDR2 from the germline V gene are MDHEN and SYDVKM. V was clipped by 4 bases and J by 3 bases; unmatched bases: 5. The CDR3 consists of 15 residues. As DNA, the CDR3 is TGTGCCAGCAGTTCGAGCGGGAGGAAAACAGATACGCAGTATTTT. This encodes CASSSSGRKTDTQYF.

CDR3 sequence (DNA): TGTGCCATCAAAAGAGGGTACGAGCAGTACTTC. Protein sequence: CAIKRGYEQYF. The chain combines TRBV28 with TRBJ2-7, with D tentatively TRBD2 (5 bases). Germline V lookup: CDR1 MDHEN, CDR2 SYDVKM. With 10 bases removed from V and 4 bases from J, the gap between germline ends came to 11 bases. The CDR3 loop spans 11 amino acids.

The rearrangement links TRBV10-2 to TRBJ2-2, with 10 nucleotides matching TRBD1. Germline CDR1 and CDR2: WSHSY and SAAADI. The CDR3 loop spans 13 amino acids. V lost 5 bases to trimming and J lost 9 bases; unmatched junction nucleotides: 3. CDR3 in amino acids: CASSRQGAWELFF. CDR3 coding DNA: TGCGCCAGCAGTCGACAGGGGGCATGGGAGCTGTTTTTT.